The subject of this entry is one T cell receptor beta chain. Its antigen is as yet unknown. Some clones are missing from TCRdb's copy, which holds only in-frame ones; the method was immunoSEQ multiplex PCR. In the table there are 55,000 to 90,000 clones, around 88% of which are singletons. The sample originates from a study of OX40 agonist ivuxolimab in advanced cancers. V was pared by 2 bases and J by 0 bases, with 14 bases between. CDR3 length equals 17 residues. Germline values: CDR1 MDHEN, CDR2 SYDVKM. Patients were ruled out by autoimmune disease history or systemic immunosuppression. Overall study findings and caveats: Partly responding patients at 0.1-3.0 mg/kg showed some of the smallest clonal expansion. With doses of 0.1 to 3.0 mg/kg, CD4+ and CD8+ blood T cells had undergone clonal expansion by week 6.

The sequencing here drew on CD4+ or CD8+ T cells sorted from blood, taken in a trial of the OX40 agonist ivuxolimab. The clonotype was recovered from an adult with an advanced solid tumor such as melanoma, head and neck, liver or kidney cancer. The chain joins TRBV28 to TRBJ2-1; D could derive from TRBD1 or TRBD2 (5 bases each). The CDR3 here is CASSLAPGQSSYNEQFF. The CDR3 nucleotides read TGTGCCAGCAGTTTAGCCCCGGGGCAGAGCTCCTACAATGAGCAGTTCTTC.